This record concerns one TCR beta chain sequence. CDR1 SEHNR and CDR2 FQNEAQ come from the germline V gene (reference sequence). The length of the CDR3 is 13 residues. V was cut by 2 bases and J by 8 bases, with 9 bases left in between. The record originates from a study of cytomegalovirus exposure and HLA in healthy donors. Use of 60 Vbeta and 13 Jbeta primers characterized the PCR. Method: immunoSEQ multiplex PCR; TCRdb's copy keeps in-frame clones and lacks some. The table shows about 170,000 clones, with around 85% occurring only once. Sequenced sample: PBMCs. The chain employs TRBV7-9 and TRBJ2-2; D ambiguous. The TCR originated in a male donor in good health and CMV-seronegative. CDR3 sequence (DNA): TGTGCCAGCAGCTTAACTTACTCGGGGGAGCTGTTTTTT. Protein sequence: CASSLTYSGELFF.